This T cell receptor (beta chain) originates from a study of molecular identifiers for immune sequencing clone quantification. For the study at large: Replicates involved a five-way split of RNA from approximately 20,000 or 98,000 naive CD8 cells, with sequencing of four. General study results and limits: In naive cells, under 1% of molecules belonged to clones above 20 RNA copies, against over 98% in effector cells.

This clonotype was picked up a small number of times. The antigen remains undetermined. This CDR3 comprises 18 residues. Trimming took 0 bases from V and 0 from J; bases not matched to a gene: 7. Germline CDR1 is MNHNS and CDR2 is SASEGT. Via MiXCR, TCRdb re-called the PCR reads, giving one row per CDR3 protein. The sample has roughly 320,000 distinct CDR3 sequences, around a fifth seen once. Sorted naive CD8 T cells were those defined as CD8+CD4-CCR7+CD45RA+. The source material was naive CD8+ T cells from blood, with Jurkat cell RNA spiked in. Documented subset: FACS-sorted CD8+CD4-CCR7+CD45RA+ naive T cells. The TCR originated in a human donor in good health. Some libraries in this study had Jurkat cell RNA spiked in. The chain recombines TRBV6-1 with TRBJ1-5, with 8 bases identical to TRBD1. The CDR3 region is CASSEAGQAVYSNQPQHF. For the CDR3, the DNA is TGTGCCAGCAGTGAAGCGGGACAGGCAGTTTATAGCAATCAGCCCCAGCATTTT.